A selection of T cell receptor beta chains follows, all from one sample in a study of beta chain features in type 1 diabetes. The assay was immunoSEQ multiplex PCR, and TCRdb's table has in-frame clones only and misses some. The repertoire holds around 100,000 clones, with about 26% as singletons. Sequencing was carried out using central memory CD4+ T cells from blood. The receptor set was obtained from a woman between 18 and 29 years old with type 1 diabetes. Both conserved end residues are part of each CDR3. The order of the fields is D gene, clone size, V gene, J gene, CDR3 DNA, CDR3 protein. The D gene is left open where the match is weak. A row's size may be missing; if present it is once, few, many or a size class.

TRBD1	NA	TRBV5-1	TRBJ1-2	TGCGCCAGCAGCCTGACAGGGACCTATGGCTACACCTTC	CASSLTGTYGYTF
TRBD1	NA	TRBV28	TRBJ2-7	TGTGCCAGCAGATCGGGACAGGACTACGAGCAGTACTTC	CASRSGQDYEQYF
TRBD2	NA	TRBV6-1	TRBJ2-1	TGTGCCAGCAGCGAAAATTTGGCGGGGGGGTCGCGGTCATGGTTCTTC	CASSENLAGGSRSWFF
NA	NA	TRBV27	TRBJ2-7	TGTGCCAGCAGTTCGCCTACGCAGAGGAGCTCCTACGAGCAGTACTTC	CASSSPTQRSSYEQYF
TRBD1	once	TRBV18	TRBJ1-2	TGTGCCAGCTCAACACAGGGGGAGAACTATGGCTACACCTTC	CASSTQGENYGYTF
NA	NA	TRBV2	TRBJ1-5	TGTGCCAGCAGTGAGGACATGAATCAGCCCCAGCATTTT	CASSEDMNQPQHF
NA	few	TRBV29-1	TRBJ2-1	TGCAGCGTTATGGACAGGGGGGGACTAGCGGCTAACTACAATGAGCAGTTCTTC	CSVMDRGGLAANYNEQFF
NA	NA	TRBV10-3	TRBJ2-6	TGTGCCATCAGTGATCGTCCGGGACTTCGCTCTGGGGCCAACGTCCTGACTTTC	CAISDRPGLRSGANVLTF
TRBD1	few	TRBV27	TRBJ1-1	TGTGCCAGCAGTTTGTGGCAGGGGGCCACTGAAGCTTTCTTT	CASSLWQGATEAFF
TRBD1	NA	TRBV2	TRBJ2-1	TGTGCCAGCTTTCCACTACAGGGGGCTAATGAGCAGTTCTTC	CASFPLQGANEQFF
TRBD1	NA	TRBV28	TRBJ2-1	TGTGCCAGCAGTTTGACAGGGACCTACAATGAGCAGTTCTTC	CASSLTGTYNEQFF
NA	few	TRBV10-2	TRBJ2-7	TGCGCCAGTTCGGGTCGCGTTACCTACGAGCAGTACTTC	CASSGRVTYEQYF
NA	NA	TRBV7-8	TRBJ1-1	TGTGCCAGCAGCTTGAATACAGGCGGTGGCACTGAAGCTTTCTTT	CASSLNTGGGTEAFF
NA	NA	TRBV15	TRBJ2-5	TGTGCCGCAGCAGAGGGTAGGGAGACCCAGTACTTC	CAAAEGRETQYF
NA	NA	TRBV7-2	TRBJ1-1	TGTGCCAGCAGCGCCAGGGCCATGAACACTGAAGCTTTCTTT	CASSARAMNTEAFF
TRBD2	few	TRBV29-1	TRBJ2-5	TGCAGCGTTGTCCGAGCGGGAAAGGAGACCCAGTACTTC	CSVVRAGKETQYF
TRBD2	few	TRBV5-4	TRBJ2-4	TGTGCCAGCAGCTCGGGACTAGCGGCATCCAAAAACATTCAGTACTTC	CASSSGLAASKNIQYF
NA	few	TRBV18	TRBJ2-7	TGTGCCAGCTCACCAGCGTACGGCTACGAGCAGTACTTC	CASSPAYGYEQYF
NA	NA	TRBV18	TRBJ2-3	TGTGCCAGCTCTACCAGGACTGGGGTCGCGGATACGCAGTATTTT	CASSTRTGVADTQYF
TRBD1	NA	TRBV30	TRBJ1-3	TGTGCCTGGAGCCGGCAGGGGGCCGCTGGAAACACCATATATTTT	CAWSRQGAAGNTIYF
TRBD2	few	TRBV9	TRBJ2-5	TGTGCCAGCAGCCCCCGACTAGCGGGAGAGACCCAGTACTTC	CASSPRLAGETQYF
TRBD1	few	TRBV23-1	TRBJ2-2	TGCGCCAGCAGTCAATCGGGGCGGGACAGGGCGGACACCGGGGAGCTGTTTTTT	CASSQSGRDRADTGELFF
TRBD1	many	TRBV29-1	TRBJ2-1	TGCAGCGGTCGGGACAGGGCTTCCTACAATGAGCAGTTCTTC	CSGRDRASYNEQFF
TRBD2	few	TRBV5-1	TRBJ2-1	TGCGCCAGCAGCTACACGCTAGCGGGCGTTAATGAGCAGTTCTTC	CASSYTLAGVNEQFF
TRBD2	NA	TRBV27	TRBJ2-3	TGTGCCAGCAGCCGCTCCGGGGGCGGGAGGGCCCAGCGGAGCACAGATACGCAGTATTTT	CASSRSGGGRAQRSTDTQYF
TRBD2	NA	TRBV7-9	TRBJ2-1	TGTGCCAGCAGCCCCAGGGCGGGGAGGGGCAATGAGCAGTTCTTC	CASSPRAGRGNEQFF
TRBD2	few	TRBV28	TRBJ2-3	TGTGCCAGCAGTTCCCTTAGCGGGAGTTTTTCAGATACGCAGTATTTT	CASSSLSGSFSDTQYF
NA	NA	TRBV7-6	TRBJ1-5	TGTGCCAGCAGCATAGAGCAGGGTAATCAGCCCCAGCATTTT	CASSIEQGNQPQHF
NA	NA	TRBV30	TRBJ1-5	TGTGCCTGGAGTGTACGGCGGAATCAGCCCCAGCATTTT	CAWSVRRNQPQHF
TRBD1	NA	TRBV2	TRBJ2-2	TGTGCCAGCAGAGATGGACAGGGGACGGGCACCGGGGAGCTGTTTTTT	CASRDGQGTGTGELFF
TRBD1	NA	TRBV5-6	TRBJ1-1	TGTGCCAGCAGCTTGGAGACAGGGGGCCCATCAATTGGAGCTTTCTTT	CASSLETGGPSIGAFF
NA	few	TRBV19	TRBJ2-1	TGTGCCAGTAGAGTGAATCTACTCAATGAGCAGTTCTTC	CASRVNLLNEQFF
NA	once	TRBV7-2	TRBJ2-5	TGTGCCAGCAGCCAAGGATCAGGCCAAGAGACCCAGTACTTC	CASSQGSGQETQYF
TRBD2	NA	TRBV5-6	TRBJ2-2	TGTGCCAGCAGCTTAGTAGGACTAGCGGAAACCGGGGAGCTGTTTTTT	CASSLVGLAETGELFF
TRBD2	NA	TRBV5-4	TRBJ2-1	TGTGCCAGCAGTCCGAGGGCGGGAGGTCAAAACAATGAGCAGTTCTTC	CASSPRAGGQNNEQFF
NA	NA	TRBV19	TRBJ2-4	TGTGCCAGTAGTATCACAACAGGGGGGGACTCCTTAGCCAAAAACATTCAGTACTTC	CASSITTGGDSLAKNIQYF
TRBD1	few	TRBV12-5	TRBJ2-1	TGTGCTAGTGGTTTTGGGACAGAACTCGCCGAGCAGTTCTTC	CASGFGTELAEQFF
TRBD1	NA	TRBV7-2	TRBJ2-5	TGTGCCAGCAGCATCGACAGGGGGCAGGAGACCCAGTACTTC	CASSIDRGQETQYF
TRBD1	NA	TRBV28	TRBJ1-2	TGTGCCAGCAGGTACGGAGGTAGGGGGCGCGGAGGCTACACCTTC	CASRYGGRGRGGYTF
TRBD1	many	TRBV29-1	TRBJ1-2	TGCAGCGTTGATGGGACAGCACATGGCTACACCTTC	CSVDGTAHGYTF
TRBD1	NA	TRBV6-6	TRBJ1-4	TGTGCCAGCAACCTACAGGGGGGTGAAAAACTGTTTTTT	CASNLQGGEKLFF
NA	NA	TRBV27	TRBJ2-1	TGTGCCAGCAGTTCCCCAGGACAGAACAATGAGCAGTTCTTC	CASSSPGQNNEQFF
NA	few	TRBV7-9	TRBJ2-5	TGTGCCAGCAGCTCCGCGGGGAGAGAGACCCAGTACTTC	CASSSAGRETQYF
TRBD2	NA	TRBV6-1	TRBJ2-1	TGTGCCAGCAGTGATGGGACTAGCGGCAGAGGAAATGAGCAGTTCTTC	CASSDGTSGRGNEQFF
NA	NA	TRBV28	TRBJ1-5	TGTGCCAGCAGTACGGGACTCCCCAGCAATCAGCCCCAGCATTTT	CASSTGLPSNQPQHF